Listed here are 25 T cell receptor beta chains from one sample, sequenced in a study of T-cell memory formation after mild COVID-19. In TCRdb, the 5' RACE reads were re-called with MiXCR into one record per CDR3 protein. The sample lists around 300,000 distinct CDR3 sequences, 14% seen once, with 21% in the top ten. Sequenced: PBMCs or a T cell subset sorted from them (not recorded which). The receptors shown here come from a man between 18 and 29 years old who had mild COVID-19 (a few samples of this study predate the infection). Cell type and time point are not known.

The V and J genes are TRBV21-1 and TRBJ2-1; the DNA was not compared with TRBD2, the D call given in the table. TRBV21-1 is given as a pseudogene. The CDR3 is 16 amino acids. The DNA for the CDR3 is TGTGCCAGCAGCAAATCGGCTAGGGTCGCCTACAATGAGCAGTTCTTC. This translates into CASSKSARVAYNEQFF.

J is TRBJ2-3 and V is TRBV7-9; TRBD2 is a possible D gene (5 bases). The CDR3 length is 11 residues. V was pared by 10 bases and J by 6 bases, with 11 bases between. CDR1 is SEHNR and CDR2 is FQNEAQ in the germline V gene (reference sequence). DNA of the CDR3: TGTGCCACTAGAGGGTTGGATACGCAGTATTTT. This gives the protein CATRGLDTQYF. Full variable domain (outside the CDR3, taken from reference TRBV7-9 and TRBJ2-3): DTGVSQNPRHKITKRGQNVTFRCDPISEHNRLYWYRQTLGQGPEFLTYFQNEAQLEKSRLLSDRFSAERPKGSFSTLEIQRTEQGDSAMYLCATRGLDTQYFGPGTRLTVL.

At least ten counts were recorded for this clonotype. The rearrangement links TRBV4-3 to TRBJ1-1, with 9 bases fitting TRBD1. CDR3 size: 15 residues. Trimming took 4 bases from V and 5 from J; bases not matched to a gene: 8. Germline values: CDR1 LGHNA, CDR2 YSLEER. The CDR3, as DNA: TGCGCCAGCAGCCCCCAGGACAGGGGAAGGACTGAAGCTTTCTTT. This gives the protein CASSPQDRGRTEAFF.

This clonotype showed up just a few times. The rearrangement links TRBV7-2 to TRBJ2-3; 11 nucleotides match TRBD2. Per germline, CDR1 SGHTA and CDR2 FQGNSA. CDR3 length: 16 residues. Trimming took 4 bases from V and 2 from J; bases not matched to a gene: 5. The chain's CDR3 is CASSYTSGGPTDTQYF. CDR3 sequence (DNA): TGTGCCAGCAGCTACACTAGCGGGGGACCCACAGATACGCAGTATTTT.

This clonotype came up a few times. This chain links TRBV27 with TRBJ1-1; a weak D match, TRBD1 (5 bases). Trimming shortened V by 8 bases and J by 4 bases, and 17 bases separated the two germline ends. The germline V gene has CDR1 MNHEY and CDR2 SMNVEV (reference sequence). The CDR3 spans 14 residues. CDR3 residues: CASRVGGHSTEAFF. CDR3 nucleotides: TGTGCCAGCCGGGTCGGAGGACACAGCACTGAAGCTTTCTTT.

This clonotype has more than one count but fewer than ten. V usage is TRBV5-1 and J usage is TRBJ2-1; D is possibly TRBD2 (5 bases). CDR1 is SGHRS and CDR2 is YFSETQ in the germline V gene. V lost 5 bases and J lost 14, with 26 bases in between. This CDR3 is 15 amino acids long. CDR3 bases: TGCGCCAGCAGTTTTTTTCGGGTACGAGCCGAGGAGGAGTTCTTC. It yields the protein CASSFFRVRAEEEFF.

This chain joins TRBV6-2 or TRBV6-3 and TRBJ2-2, with 9 nucleotides matching TRBD2. V trimming: 8 bases; J trimming: 6 bases; junction bases outside the gene matches: 10. The CDR3 runs 15 residues. Germline V CDR1 and CDR2: MNHEY, SVGEGT. The CDR3 bases are TGTGCCAGCCGTCTCGCGGGGGGGTTCTCCGGGGAGCTGTTTTTT. Its translation is CASRLAGGFSGELFF.

This clonotype was found many times. The V gene is TRBV5-1, the J gene TRBJ2-7, with D possibly matching TRBD1 (6 bases). This CDR3 has 13 residues. Per germline, CDR1 SGHRS and CDR2 YFSETQ. With 8 bases removed from V and 0 bases from J, the gap between germline ends came to 12 bases. CDR3 region: CASGDNLSYEQYF. The CDR3 DNA follows: TGCGCCAGTGGGGACAACCTCTCCTACGAGCAGTACTTC.

The chain has TRBV7-2 and TRBJ2-1, with TRBD2 matching 10 bases. This CDR3 is built from 13 residues. Germline V lookup: CDR1 SGHTA, CDR2 FQGNSA. V shed 5 bases, J shed 9 bases, and the junction held 4 bases outside the gene matches. The CDR3 protein is CASSGTSGVEQFF. The CDR3 DNA reads TGTGCCAGCAGCGGCACTAGCGGGGTTGAGCAGTTCTTC. Drawing the rest from reference TRBV7-2 and TRBJ2-1, the complete variable domain is GAGVSQSPSNKVTEKGKDVELRCDPISGHTALYWYRQSLGQGLEFLIYFQGNSAPDKSGLPSDRFSAERTGGSVSTLTIQRTQQEDSAVYLCASSGTSGVEQFFGPGTRLTVL.

This clonotype was picked up a small number of times. The rearrangement links TRBV3-1 to TRBJ2-5; 8 nucleotides align to TRBD2. The germline V gene has CDR1 LGHDT and CDR2 YNNKEL (reference sequence). V dropped 1 base and J dropped 2; count of bases not matched to a gene: 0. The CDR3 runs to 14 residues. CDR3 coding DNA: TGTGCCAGCAGCCAAGTAGCGGGGCAAGAGACCCAGTACTTC. It encodes CASSQVAGQETQYF.

This clonotype was seen ten or more times. The chain has TRBV7-6 and TRBJ2-6; D gene ambiguous. Trimming cost V 4 bases and J 0 bases, with 10 bases left between them. The length of the CDR3 is 16 residues. From germline, CDR1 is SGHVS and CDR2 FNYEAQ. The CDR3 DNA follows: TGTGCCAGCAGCTCCCCGTGGAGCTCTGGGGCCAACGTCCTGACTTTC. Its translation is CASSSPWSSGANVLTF.

The gene calls are TRBV20-1 and TRBJ2-5; 7 positions agree with TRBD2. The germline gives CDR1 DFQATT, CDR2 SNEGSKA (reference sequence). Trimming removed 0 bases from V and 7 bases from J; junction bases left unmatched: 8. This CDR3 is built from 14 residues. The CDR3 loop reads CSARDDLGGRTQYF. The CDR3 DNA sequence: TGCAGTGCTAGAGACGATCTGGGCGGGAGGACCCAGTACTTC.

This clonotype was detected a few times. This sequence joins TRBV10-3 and TRBJ2-3; 7 bases agree with TRBD1. The junction had 7 bases not matched to a gene; V was cut back by 8 bases and J by 5 bases. The CDR3 runs to 13 residues. Per the germline V gene, CDR1 is ENHRY and CDR2 is SYGVKD. The DNA for the CDR3 is TGTGCCATCGGAACAGGGGATTTAGATACGCAGTATTTT. It yields the protein CAIGTGDLDTQYF.

The V call is TRBV2, the J call TRBJ1-5, with 8 bases aligning to TRBD1. CDR1 and CDR2 (germline): SNHLY, FYNNEI. The J segment lost 6 bases and the V segment lost 6 bases, leaving 7 bases of the junction unmatched. This CDR3 comprises 14 residues. The CDR3 sequence: CASRETGEAQPQHF. As DNA, the CDR3 is TGTGCCAGCAGGGAGACAGGGGAGGCTCAGCCCCAGCATTTT.

This clonotype has just a few counts. The chain joins TRBV10-3 to TRBJ1-4; 12 bases align to TRBD1. The length of the CDR3 is 15 residues. CDR1 and CDR2 from the germline V gene are ENHRY and SYGVKD. V lost 2 bases and J lost 7; bases outside the gene matches: 2. The CDR3 reads CAISEGTGGSEKLFF. The CDR3 DNA sequence: TGTGCCATCAGTGAGGGGACAGGGGGCAGTGAAAAACTGTTTTTT.

The CDR3, as DNA: TGTGCCAGCACCCACCCGGGGAAAGAGACCCAGTACTTC. Translation gives CASTHPGKETQYF. This chain links TRBV6-5 with TRBJ2-5; tentatively, D is TRBD2 (5 bases). This CDR3 is built from 13 residues. The germline V and J ends were trimmed by 7 bases and 3 bases, with 12 bases remaining between them. CDR1 and CDR2 from the germline V gene are MNHEY and SVGAGI.

The chain carries TRBV4-1 and TRBJ1-1; D might be TRBD1 (6 bases). Trimming removed 4 bases from V and 0 bases from J, with 12 bases in between. In germline, CDR1 is MGHRA, CDR2 YSYEKL. CDR3 size: 15 residues. The CDR3 spells CASSPRQEMNTEAFF. The CDR3 DNA reads as TGCGCCAGCAGCCCAAGACAGGAGATGAACACTGAAGCTTTCTTT.

This sequence joins TRBV12-3 or TRBV12-4 and TRBJ1-1; unclear D gene. CDR3 size: 16 residues. V lost 4 bases and J lost 1, with 16 bases in between. The CDR3 loop is CASSSRRNRKNTEAFF. The CDR3 DNA follows: TGTGCCAGCAGTTCCAGACGTAACAGAAAGAACACTGAAGCTTTCTTT.

CDR3 amino acids: CSARARPGQEATNEKLFF. The DNA for the CDR3 is TGCAGTGCTAGAGCTAGACCGGGACAGGAGGCAACTAATGAAAAACTGTTTTTT. The chain has TRBV20-1 and TRBJ1-4; 8 nucleotides align to TRBD1. Germline V lookup: CDR1 DFQATT, CDR2 SNEGSKA (reference sequence). J lost 0 bases, V lost 1 base, and 10 bases had no gene match. The CDR3 is made up of 18 amino acids.

This clonotype occurred a few times. The rearrangement joins TRBV6-6 to TRBJ2-7; TRBD2 agrees at 13 bases. The CDR3 is 15 amino acids. Losses at the gene ends were 6 bases for V and 5 bases for J; bases not matched to a gene: 7. CDR1 and CDR2 (germline): MNHNY, SVGAGI (reference sequence). The CDR3, as DNA: TGTGCCAGCAGATCTACTAGCGGGGGGGTGGACGAGCAGTACTTC. Its protein is CASRSTSGGVDEQYF.

The CDR3 spells CASSRPRGLETQYF. The CDR3, as DNA: TGTGCCAGCAGCCGGCCGAGGGGGCTAGAGACCCAGTACTTC. The J gene is TRBJ2-5, the V gene TRBV7-9, with 7 positions matching TRBD1. V was pared by 5 bases and J by 4 bases, with 7 bases of the junction left unmatched. The CDR3 length is 14 residues. Germline V gene data show CDR1 as SEHNR and CDR2 as FQNEAQ (reference sequence).

This clonotype was detected a few times. The CDR3 DNA reads TGTGCCAGCAGCCGAACCGGGACTAGCGGGTCCTACAATGAGCAGTTCTTC. Translation gives CASSRTGTSGSYNEQFF. The genes are TRBV7-3 and TRBJ2-1; TRBD2 matches 12 bases. The ends lost 5 bases at V and 1 base at J; junction bases unmatched: 6. The germline V gene has CDR1 SGHTA and CDR2 FQGTGA. The CDR3 is 17 residues long.

This chain connects TRBV6-1 to TRBJ2-2; tentatively, D is TRBD1 or TRBD2 (5 bases each). Germline CDR1 and CDR2: MNHNS and SASEGT. V was cut by 6 bases and J by 6 bases, with 8 bases left in between. The CDR3 is 12 residues long. CDR3 DNA sequence: TGTGCCAGCAGGGGGACGGCCGGGGAGCTGTTTTTT. Translating gives CASRGTAGELFF.

The V and J genes are TRBV4-1 and TRBJ1-2; D call uncertain. This CDR3 comprises 15 residues. In germline, CDR1 is MGHRA, CDR2 YSYEKL. V gave up 0 bases and J gave up 7 bases, with 15 bases separating them. The CDR3 DNA follows: TGCGCCAGCAGCCAAGAATTTTCGGGGTCTCTTGGCTACACCTTC. This translates into CASSQEFSGSLGYTF.

This clonotype occurred many times. The gene calls are TRBV10-3 and TRBJ2-4, with D possibly matching TRBD2 (5 bases). The germline CDR1 and CDR2 sequences are ENHRY and SYGVKD. The CDR3 sequence is 12 residues long. V was shortened by 4 bases and J by 6 bases, with 7 bases between the two germline ends. In nucleotides, the CDR3 is TGTGCCATCAGTGCTGAGGGAAACATTCAGTACTTC. Encoded protein: CAISAEGNIQYF.